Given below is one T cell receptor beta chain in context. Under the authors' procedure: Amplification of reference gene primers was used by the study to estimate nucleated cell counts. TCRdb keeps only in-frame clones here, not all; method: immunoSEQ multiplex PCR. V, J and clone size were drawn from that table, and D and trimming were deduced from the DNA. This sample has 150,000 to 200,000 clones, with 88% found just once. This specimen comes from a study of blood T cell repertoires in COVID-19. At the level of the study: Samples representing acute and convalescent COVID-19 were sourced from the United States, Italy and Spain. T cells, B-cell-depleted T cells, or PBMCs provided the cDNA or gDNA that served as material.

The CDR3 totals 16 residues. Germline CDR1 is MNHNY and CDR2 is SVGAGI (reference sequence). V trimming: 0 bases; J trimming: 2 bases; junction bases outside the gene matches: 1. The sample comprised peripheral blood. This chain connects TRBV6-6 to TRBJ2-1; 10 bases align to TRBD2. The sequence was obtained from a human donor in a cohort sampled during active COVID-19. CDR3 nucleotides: TGTGCCAGCAGTTACTCGCTAGCGGGGGCCTACAATGAGCAGTTCTTC. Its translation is CASSYSLAGAYNEQFF.